This T cell receptor (beta chain) was identified during a study of blood T cell repertoires in COVID-19. Study-level information: The United States, Italy and Spain supplied acute and convalescent COVID-19 samples.

The CDR3 has 19 amino acids. The V end lost 0 bases, the J end lost 1 base, and 19 bases lay between the germline ends. Germline values: CDR1 KGHSH, CDR2 LQKENI. In the authors' workflow: Nucleated cell number was recorded as an estimate derived from reference gene primer amplification. TCRdb keeps only in-frame clones here, not all; method: immunoSEQ multiplex PCR. That table gives V, J and clone size, and the DNA gave D and trimming. This table holds 250,000 or so clones, 84% found once. The rearrangement uses TRBV18 and TRBJ1-5; possible D gene TRBD1, 6 bases. The sequencing input was peripheral blood. The clonotype comes from a woman between 40 and 50 years old who had recovered from COVID-19. The CDR3 DNA sequence: TGTGCCAGCTCACCACCCCGGGGGCGCGGGGGGGGAAGCAATCAGCCCCAGCATTTT. This codes for CASSPPRGRGGGSNQPQHF.